This T cell receptor (beta chain) was sequenced during a study of cytomegalovirus exposure and HLA in healthy donors. As for the study in general: In a previous analysis, 120 million or so unique TCR beta sequences were found from some 180 million T cells.

CDR1 and CDR2 from the germline V gene are GTSNPN and SVGIG (reference sequence). V shed 5 bases and J shed 3 bases, with 17 bases lying between them. This CDR3 contains 15 residues. The PCR ran on 60 Vbeta and 13 Jbeta primers. Clones were sequenced by immunoSEQ multiplex PCR, and TCRdb holds only the in-frame ones, with some missing. Among 150,000 to 200,000 clones listed, over 75% were seen once. Sequencing was done on a sample of PBMCs. The receptor's source is a woman between 50 and 59 years old in good health and CMV-seronegative. V is TRBV30 and J is TRBJ2-1; possibly TRBD1 for D (7 bases). The CDR3, as DNA: TGTGCCTGGGGGGGGACCCAGGGGGGCTACAATGAGCAGTTCTTC. This sequence encodes CAWGGTQGGYNEQFF.